The 26 T cell receptor beta chains listed next were all sequenced from one sample in a study of PD-L1 blockade in urothelial cancer. Time point denoted: pretreatment peripheral blood. Generated by immunoSEQ multiplex PCR, the TCRdb table keeps only in-frame clones and is missing some. This table holds 35,000 to 45,000 clones, roughly 90% found once. The material sequenced was PBMCs, taken around atezolizumab (anti-PD-L1) treatment. The receptors derive from an older woman with urothelial cancer.

This chain joins TRBV5-1 and TRBJ2-7; 8 bases line up with TRBD2. The V and J ends lost 0 bases and 6 bases, in that order; junction bases with no gene match: 8. The length of the CDR3 is 15 residues. Germline V gene sequence: CDR1 SGHRS, CDR2 YFSETQ. CDR3 residues: CASSLEWREVPEQYF. The CDR3 DNA is TGCGCCAGCAGCTTGGAGTGGCGGGAGGTTCCCGAGCAGTACTTC.

This chain links TRBV9 with TRBJ2-3, with 9 nucleotides matching TRBD2. The V segment lost 4 bases and the J segment 4 bases; nucleotides outside the gene matches: 7. This CDR3 is 15 amino acids long. Looked up from germline, CDR1 is SGDLS and CDR2 is YYNGEE. The CDR3 DNA reads as TGTGCCAGCAGCCCTAGCGGGGTAACCCCAGATACGCAGTATTTT. Translation gives CASSPSGVTPDTQYF.

The chain carries TRBV14 and TRBJ2-1, with 11 bases that match TRBD2. Germline V CDR1 and CDR2: SGHDN, FVKESK. Trimming took 4 bases from V and 6 from J; bases not matched to a gene: 5. This CDR3 is 15 amino acids long. The CDR3 region is CASSPGLAAGNEQFF. Written as DNA, the CDR3 is TGTGCCAGCAGCCCGGGACTAGCGGCAGGCAATGAGCAGTTCTTC.

CDR3 sequence reads: CAIRADRTLTNTEAFF. CDR3 bases: TGTGCCATCAGAGCCGACAGGACCCTAACGAACACTGAAGCTTTCTTT. The chain is built from TRBV10-3 and TRBJ1-1, with D perhaps matching TRBD1 (6 bases). Looked up from germline, CDR1 is ENHRY and CDR2 is SYGVKD. This CDR3 contains 16 residues. V was pared by 6 bases and J by 1 base, with 18 bases between.

This chain links TRBV28 with TRBJ2-7; D gene ambiguous. The germline V gene encodes CDR1 MDHEN and CDR2 SYDVKM. This CDR3 has 16 residues. Trimming shortened V by 5 bases and J by 3 bases, and 20 bases separated the two germline ends. DNA of the CDR3: TGTGCCAGCAGTGCTCCCAGACCATTCCTAGGCTACGAGCAGTACTTC. Protein sequence: CASSAPRPFLGYEQYF.

The chain recombines TRBV27 with TRBJ2-7; no definite D call. This CDR3 spans 13 amino acids. CDR1 is MNHEY, CDR2 SMNVEV, per germline (reference sequence). The ends were cut back, 4 bases at V and 3 bases at J, with 10 bases in the middle. The CDR3 sequence is CASSYQAGYEQYF. CDR3 DNA: TGTGCCAGCAGTTATCAGGCCGGCTACGAGCAGTACTTC.

This clone has only one observation. The rearrangement links TRBV7-8 to TRBJ1-2; the D gene is possibly TRBD1 (6 bases). V was shortened by 2 bases and J by 7 bases, with 11 bases between the two germline ends. Germline V gene sequence: CDR1 SGHVS, CDR2 FQNEAQ. The CDR3 consists of 13 residues. The CDR3 DNA follows: TGTGCCAGCAGCTTACGGGGGGGCCTTGGCTACACCTTC. Translating gives CASSLRGGLGYTF.

The chain is built from TRBV7-2 and TRBJ2-7, with TRBD2 matching 11 bases. The V gene end was trimmed by 4 bases and the J gene end by 4 bases; junction bases not matched to a gene: 3. The CDR3 covers 14 residues. The V gene's germline CDR1 is SGHTA and CDR2 FQGNSA. The CDR3 region has the DNA TGTGCCAGCAGCTCGACTAGCGGGGTATACGAGCAGTACTTC. Protein sequence: CASSSTSGVYEQYF.

CDR3 sequence reads: CASSDRTGYQPQHF. Written as DNA, the CDR3 is TGTGCCAGCAGTGACCGGACAGGGTATCAGCCCCAGCATTTT. The chain has TRBV2 and TRBJ1-5; the match to TRBD1 covers 8 bases. Germline loops: CDR1 SNHLY, CDR2 FYNNEI. The CDR3 has 14 residues. V shed 3 bases and J 5 bases; nucleotides not matched to a gene: 3.

V and J are TRBV7-9 and TRBJ1-1; D is undetermined. Trimming took 2 bases from V and 1 from J, leaving 8 bases between them. The V gene's germline CDR1 is SEHNR and CDR2 FQNEAQ (reference sequence). The CDR3 contains 14 residues. CDR3 in DNA: TGTGCCAGCAGCTTACCAGGAGGGAACACTGAAGCTTTCTTT. This translates into CASSLPGGNTEAFF.

The chain joins TRBV29-1 to TRBJ1-1, with 9 bases fitting TRBD1. The CDR3 runs to 12 residues. V lost 3 bases, J lost 11 bases, and 7 bases stayed unmatched. Per germline, CDR1 SQVTM and CDR2 ANQGSEA. CDR3 sequence: CSVDHRGRDAFF. The CDR3, as DNA: TGCAGCGTTGACCACAGGGGGCGCGACGCTTTCTTT.

The V and J genes are TRBV15 and TRBJ1-1; maybe TRBD1 (6 bases). CDR3 length equals 16 residues. Germline V lookup: CDR1 LNHNV, CDR2 YYDKDF (reference sequence). V gave up 0 bases and J gave up 2 bases, with 13 bases separating them. The CDR3 spells CATSRDRAGANTEAFF. The DNA for the CDR3 is TGTGCCACCAGCAGAGATAGGGCAGGGGCTAACACTGAAGCTTTCTTT.

This chain joins TRBV5-4 and TRBJ2-5, with 7 bases identical to TRBD2. Germline lookup yields CDR1 SGHNT and CDR2 YYREEE (reference sequence). This CDR3 spans 16 amino acids. V gave up 7 bases and J gave up 9 bases; unmatched junction bases: 21. The CDR3 DNA is TGTGCCAGCTTCCCTTCAGGGACTACATCGACTGGAGCCCAGTACTTC. Encoded protein: CASFPSGTTSTGAQYF.

V is TRBV19 and J is TRBJ1-3; TRBD1 agrees at 8 bases. CDR1 LNHDA and CDR2 SQIVND come from the germline V gene (reference sequence). The CDR3 has 14 residues. V dropped 7 bases and J dropped 4; count of bases not matched to a gene: 6. This CDR3 reads CASTTRGQGNTIYF. The CDR3 DNA reads as TGTGCCAGTACGACCAGGGGGCAAGGAAACACCATATATTTT.

This chain connects TRBV7-9 to TRBJ1-5; perhaps TRBD1 as D (6 bases). CDR1 is SEHNR, CDR2 FQNEAQ, per germline (reference sequence). Trimming shortened V by 1 base and J by 1 base, and 11 bases separated the two germline ends. The length of the CDR3 is 16 residues. CDR3 in amino acids: CASSLGRGASNQPQHF. In DNA form, the CDR3 reads TGTGCCAGCAGCTTAGGACGGGGGGCCAGCAATCAGCCCCAGCATTTT.

The genes are TRBV11-3 and TRBJ2-3; TRBD1 matches at 10 bases. The CDR3 has 16 amino acids. J gave up 2 bases and V 4 bases, and 6 bases lay outside the gene matches. Looked up from germline, CDR1 is SGHNT and CDR2 is YENEEA. As DNA, the CDR3 is TGTGCCAGCAGCTCCCCGGGACAGGGGATCACAGATACGCAGTATTTT. Its protein is CASSSPGQGITDTQYF.

This chain connects TRBV4-2 to TRBJ2-1, with D tentatively TRBD1 (6 bases). V gave up 1 base and J gave up 7 bases, with 11 bases separating them. The germline V gene has CDR1 LGHNA and CDR2 YNFKEQ. The length of the CDR3 is 14 residues. CDR3 nucleotides: TGTGCCAGCAGCCAAGGTGGGGGCGAGAATGAGCAGTTCTTC. Translated: CASSQGGGENEQFF.

The chain carries TRBV29-1 and TRBJ2-5; 9 nucleotides agree with TRBD2. V dropped 6 bases and J dropped 4; count of bases not matched to a gene: 9. There are 14 residues in the CDR3. Looked up from germline, CDR1 is SQVTM and CDR2 is ANQGSEA. The CDR3 sequence is CSVAAGGRGETQYF. Written as DNA, the CDR3 is TGCAGCGTCGCCGCGGGAGGGAGGGGAGAGACCCAGTACTTC. Full variable domain (rest looked up from reference TRBV29-1 and TRBJ2-5): SAVISQKPSRDICQRGTSLTIQCQVDSQVTMMFWYRQQPGQSLTLIATANQGSEATYESGFVIDKFPISRPNLTFSTLTVSNMSPEDSSIYLCSVAAGGRGETQYFGPGTRLLVL.

This chain joins TRBV6-5 and TRBJ2-7; 9 bases line up with TRBD1. The V gene end was trimmed by 6 bases and the J gene end by 5 bases; junction bases not matched to a gene: 8. Looked up from germline, CDR1 is MNHEY and CDR2 is SVGAGI. This CDR3 has 14 amino acids. The CDR3 nucleotides read TGTGCCAGCAGACGCGGACAGGGGTACCACGAGCAGTACTTC. This codes for CASRRGQGYHEQYF.

This chain joins TRBV6-4 and TRBJ2-5, with 15 bases lining up with TRBD2. There are 16 residues in the CDR3. Germline V gene lookup returns CDR1 MRHNA and CDR2 SNTAGT. Unmatched junction bases numbered 4, after V lost 6 bases and J lost 2 bases. The DNA of the CDR3 is TGTGCCAGCAGGGTCGGACTAGCGGGAGGGCAAGAGACCCAGTACTTC. Protein product: CASRVGLAGGQETQYF.

This sequence joins TRBV6-1 and TRBJ2-1; D uncertain. V was pared by 0 bases and J by 2 bases, with 14 bases between. From germline, CDR1 is MNHNS and CDR2 SASEGT. The CDR3 has 17 amino acids. CDR3 amino acids: CASSEAPLVAAYNEQFF. The CDR3 coding sequence is TGTGCCAGCAGTGAAGCGCCTCTAGTGGCGGCCTACAATGAGCAGTTCTTC.

The rearrangement links TRBV4-3 to TRBJ2-1, with 8 nucleotides matching TRBD2. The length of the CDR3 is 14 residues. Germline assignment: CDR1 LGHNA and CDR2 YSLEER. Germline trimming cut 0 bases from V and 8 bases from J; bases unmatched to any gene: 3. CDR3 sequence (DNA): TGCGCCAGCAGCCAAGATCGAGCGGGAGATGAGCAGTTCTTC. Translating gives CASSQDRAGDEQFF.

The rearrangement uses TRBV25-1 and TRBJ2-3; 12 nucleotides agree with TRBD2. The V gene's germline CDR1 is MGHDK and CDR2 SYGVNS. The junction had 5 bases not matched to a gene; V was cut back by 5 bases and J by 2 bases. The CDR3 is made up of 16 amino acids. The CDR3 DNA is TGTGCCAGCAGTCGACTAGCGGGAGTGGACACAGATACGCAGTATTTT. Protein sequence: CASSRLAGVDTDTQYF.

The gene calls are TRBV5-4 and TRBJ2-3, with unresolved D. Germline CDR1 SGHNT, CDR2 YYREEE (reference sequence). With 3 bases removed from V and 0 bases from J, the gap between germline ends came to 5 bases. The CDR3 contains 13 residues. The CDR3, as DNA: TGTGCCAGCAGCTCCCCTAGCACAGATACGCAGTATTTT. Translation gives CASSSPSTDTQYF.

The chain joins TRBV5-1 to TRBJ1-2; possible D gene TRBD1, 5 bases. This CDR3 region has 14 residues. The ends were cut back, 4 bases at V and 0 bases at J, with 10 bases in the middle. CDR1 is SGHRS, CDR2 YFSETQ, per germline. CDR3 DNA: TGCGCCAGCAGCCCGGACAAAGCTAACTATGGCTACACCTTC. Its translation is CASSPDKANYGYTF.

The chain has TRBV9 and TRBJ2-3; 16 bases are shared with TRBD2. V lost 0 bases to trimming and J lost 0 bases; unmatched junction nucleotides: 16. Germline V lookup: CDR1 SGDLS, CDR2 YYNGEE. The CDR3 has 23 residues. This chain's CDR3 is CASSVERSPGTSGREDSTDTQYF. Written as DNA, the CDR3 is TGTGCCAGCAGCGTAGAAAGGAGCCCGGGGACTAGCGGGAGGGAAGACAGCACAGATACGCAGTATTTT. The full variable domain, rest sourced from reference TRBV9 and TRBJ2-3, is DSGVTQTPKHLITATGQRVTLRCSPRSGDLSVYWYQQSLDQGLQFLIQYYNGEERAKGNILERFSAQQFPDLHSELNLSSLELGDSALYFCASSVERSPGTSGREDSTDTQYFGPGTRLTVL.